Below are 7 T cell receptor beta chains sequenced from a single sample in a study of brain T cells in children with intractable seizures. Clones were read by immunoSEQ multiplex PCR, and TCRdb kept only the in-frame ones, dropping some. The table records under 150,000 clones, roughly 94% of them present only once. The sample here was peripheral blood, taken at surgery. These receptors all stem from a boy less than two years old with hemimegalencephaly and intractable seizures.

The count of this clone is one. The chain joins TRBV5-1 to TRBJ2-2, with D possibly TRBD1 on 5 matching bases. Trimming left V 1 base short and J 5 bases short, with 18 bases between. The CDR3 has 17 residues. Germline V gene lookup returns CDR1 SGHRS and CDR2 YFSETQ. DNA of the CDR3: TGCGCCAGCAGCTTGTCTGGCAGGGTAACCGAAACCGGGGAGCTGTTTTTT. Its protein is CASSLSGRVTETGELFF.

This clone was seen a single time. This chain uses TRBV19 with TRBJ2-1, with 12 positions matching TRBD2. The germline CDR1 and CDR2 sequences are LNHDA and SQIVND (reference sequence). The J segment lost 6 bases and the V segment lost 3 bases, leaving 0 bases of the junction unmatched. The CDR3 spans 14 residues. The CDR3 reads CASSMTSGSNEQFF. For the CDR3, the DNA is TGTGCCAGTAGTATGACTAGCGGGAGCAATGAGCAGTTCTTC.

The J gene is TRBJ1-2, the V gene TRBV24-1; 7 positions agree with TRBD1. The CDR3 is 15 amino acids. CDR1 is KGHDR, CDR2 SFDVKD, per germline. V was clipped by 4 bases and J by 4 bases; unmatched bases: 8. CDR3 protein: CATSDPDRESYGYTF. The CDR3 DNA follows: TGTGCCACCAGTGACCCCGACAGGGAAAGCTATGGCTACACCTTC.

This chain links TRBV13 with TRBJ1-1; unclear D gene. CDR3 length: 14 residues. Trimming took 1 base from V and 1 from J, leaving 7 bases between them. The V gene's germline CDR1 is PRHDT and CDR2 FYEKMQ (reference sequence). In DNA, the CDR3 is TGTGCCAGCAGCTTAGCGCGGCGGAACACTGAAGCTTTCTTT. The encoded protein is CASSLARRNTEAFF.

The chain couples TRBV2 to TRBJ2-2; 14 bases agree with TRBD2. The CDR3 is 15 amino acids. The trim removed 7 bases at V and 7 bases at J, leaving 5 bases unmatched. CDR1 is SNHLY, CDR2 FYNNEI, per germline. The CDR3 DNA sequence: TGTGCCAGCATGACTAGCGGGAGGGGTGTCGGGGAGCTGTTTTTT. This encodes CASMTSGRGVGELFF.

The chain employs TRBV28 and TRBJ1-1, with unresolved D. Per the germline V gene, CDR1 is MDHEN and CDR2 is SYDVKM. Deletions cut 2 bases from V and 3 bases from J, with 4 bases between. The CDR3 sequence is 12 residues long. CDR3 amino acids: CASSLAHTEAFF. CDR3 nucleotides: TGTGCCAGCAGTTTAGCCCACACTGAAGCTTTCTTT.

The chain couples TRBV19 to TRBJ2-1, with TRBD2 matching 9 bases. The CDR3 spans 14 residues. The germline gives CDR1 LNHDA, CDR2 SQIVND (reference sequence). V was pared by 3 bases and J by 5 bases, with 2 bases of the junction left unmatched. The CDR3 reads CASSIASGNNEQFF. The CDR3 DNA reads as TGTGCCAGTAGTATTGCTAGCGGGAACAATGAGCAGTTCTTC.